The rows below give T cell receptor beta chains drawn from one sample of a study of T cells in Graves' hyperthyroidism and ophthalmopathy. TCRdb called the multiplex PCR reads again in MiXCR, with one record for every CDR3 protein. Of fewer than 450,000 distinct CDR3 sequences in the sample, about 18% were seen once. Sequencing was carried out using blood. These receptors were collected from a young woman with Graves' hyperthyroidism that later progressed to Graves' ophthalmopathy. CDR3s include the opening cysteine and the closing phenylalanine or tryptophan. The D gene is left open where the match is weak. Size is omitted from some rows. Given values are once, few, many or a class for expanded clones.

DNA: TGTGCCAGCTCAGGGCTAGAAGGCAATCAGCCCCAGCATTTT; CDR3: CASSGLEGNQPQHF; D: NA; J: TRBJ1-5; size: many; length: 14; V: TRBV2
DNA: TGTGCCAGCAGTGTGGGCACCCTCTCTGGAAACACCATATATTTT; CDR3: CASSVGTLSGNTIYF; D: NA; J: TRBJ1-3; size: NA; length: 15; V: TRBV2
DNA: TGCGCCAGCAGCTGGCCTGACAACATGAACACTGAAGCTTTCTTT; CDR3: CASSWPDNMNTEAFF; D: NA; J: TRBJ1-1; size: NA; length: 15; V: TRBV5-1
DNA: TGCAGTGCTCCAGGACTAGCGGGAGAAGTCGGGGGTTACAATGAGCAGTTCTTC; CDR3: CSAPGLAGEVGGYNEQFF; D: TRBD2; J: TRBJ2-1; size: NA; length: 18; V: TRBV20-1
DNA: TGTGCCAGCAGCCCCTCAAGGACAGGCGAGAACGGGGCTTTCTTT; CDR3: CASSPSRTGENGAFF; D: TRBD1; J: TRBJ1-1; size: NA; length: 15; V: TRBV2
DNA: TGCGCCAGCAGCTTAGAGCAGGTGGCCAGGGCCAATGAGCAGTTCTTC; CDR3: CASSLEQVARANEQFF; D: NA; J: TRBJ2-1; size: many; length: 16; V: TRBV5-1
DNA: TGTGCCAGCTTAGTGGGGGGAAATCAGCCCCAGCATTTT; CDR3: CASLVGGNQPQHF; D: NA; J: TRBJ1-5; size: many; length: 13; V: TRBV6-1
DNA: TGTGCCACCAGCGGCAGACAGGAGACCTACGAGCAGTACTTC; CDR3: CATSGRQETYEQYF; D: NA; J: TRBJ2-7; size: many; length: 14; V: TRBV15
DNA: TGTGCCAGCAGGACTAGCGGGGGGGGACCTTACAATGAGCAGTTCTTC; CDR3: CASRTSGGGPYNEQFF; D: TRBD2; J: TRBJ2-1; size: many; length: 16; V: TRBV7-2
DNA: TGCGCCAGCAGCCTATATAAAGCTGCCGGGACAGGGTTAGAGACCCAGTACTTC; CDR3: CASSLYKAAGTGLETQYF; D: TRBD1; J: TRBJ2-5; size: NA; length: 18; V: TRBV4-1
DNA: TGTGCCAGCATTATCCGGGACAGGGGAACTTTCGCCTACGAGCAGTACTTC; CDR3: CASIIRDRGTFAYEQYF; D: TRBD1; J: TRBJ2-7; size: many; length: 17; V: TRBV6-1
DNA: TGTGCCAGCAGTCCAGGGGTCAGACCCCTCCACTTT; CDR3: CASSPGVRPLHF; D: NA; J: TRBJ1-6; size: many; length: 12; V: TRBV28
DNA: TGTGCCAGCAGTTTAGCCAGGGGGCGAAATGAGCAGTTCTTC; CDR3: CASSLARGRNEQFF; D: TRBD1; J: TRBJ2-1; size: NA; length: 14; V: TRBV12-3/TRBV12-4
DNA: TGTGCCAGCACCCCTCGGTCCCAGCGGACCCAGTACTTC; CDR3: CASTPRSQRTQYF; D: NA; J: TRBJ2-5; size: once; length: 13; V: TRBV2